The 22 T cell receptor beta chains below all came from one sample that was sequenced in a study of response to subunit inactivated influenza vaccine. TCRdb re-called the RT-PCR reads with MiXCR, one entry per CDR3 protein. The sample has 540,000 or so distinct CDR3 sequences, around 13% seen once; the top ten hold less than 15%. The input for sequencing was PBMCs from blood, taken around seven weeks after vaccination. These receptors were collected from a man in his fifties or sixties who received an inactivated influenza vaccine.

This clonotype has only a few counts. The rearrangement joins TRBV20-1 to TRBJ2-7; a possible D gene is TRBD1 (6 bases). Looked up from germline, CDR1 is DFQATT and CDR2 is SNEGSKA (reference sequence). V dropped 6 bases and J dropped 1 base, with 10 bases sitting between them. The CDR3 extends over 12 amino acids. The CDR3 DNA reads TGCAGTGCACAGGGTAGATCCTACGAGCAGTACTTC. This encodes CSAQGRSYEQYF.

The sample holds a few counts of this clonotype. The chain combines TRBV5-1 with TRBJ1-3; TRBD1 agrees at 7 bases. CDR3 length: 17 residues. Looked up from germline, CDR1 is SGHRS and CDR2 is YFSETQ. J was trimmed by 4 bases and V by 0 bases; bases with no gene match: 10. This CDR3 is CASSLDARQGGGNTIYF. CDR3 in DNA: TGCGCCAGCAGCTTGGATGCGAGGCAGGGGGGCGGAAACACCATATATTTT. Full variable domain (missing parts from reference TRBV5-1 and TRBJ1-3): KAGVTQTPRYLIKTRGQQVTLSCSPISGHRSVSWYQQTPGQGLQFLFEYFSETQRNKGNFPGRFSGRQFSNSRSEMNVSTLELGDSALYLCASSLDARQGGGNTIYFGEGSWLTVV.

This clonotype has just a few counts. This rearrangement joins TRBV6-1 to TRBJ2-7; 11 bases line up with TRBD2. The CDR3 consists of 17 residues. CDR1 is MNHNS, CDR2 SASEGT, per germline. The V and J ends lost 5 bases and 3 bases, in that order; junction bases with no gene match: 12. DNA of the CDR3: TGTGCCAGCAGTCGAACTGTCGCCGGGACTAGCGGCTACGAGCAGTACTTC. As protein: CASSRTVAGTSGYEQYF.

The CDR3 DNA reads as TGTGCCAGCAGCTTAGGGACAGGAGGATCGGCCCAGTACTTC. It is translated as CASSLGTGGSAQYF. The chain links TRBV5-6 to TRBJ2-5; TRBD1 agrees at 8 bases. The CDR3 is made up of 14 amino acids. CDR1 is SGHDT and CDR2 is YYEEEE in the germline V gene. V lost 2 bases and J lost 9; bases outside the gene matches: 9.

Ten or more counts support this clonotype. The chain couples TRBV5-6 to TRBJ2-7; D ambiguous. Germline V CDR1 and CDR2: SGHDT, YYEEEE. CDR3 length: 12 amino acids. Trimming left V 6 bases short and J 2 bases short, with 9 bases between. The CDR3 bases are TGTGCCAGCACCGGCAGGACCTACGAGCAGTACTTC. This gives the protein CASTGRTYEQYF.

This clonotype was seen ten or more times. The chain is built from TRBV7-8 and TRBJ2-3; D is unresolved. Germline V lookup: CDR1 SGHVS, CDR2 FQNEAQ. This CDR3 comprises 13 residues. V was cut by 5 bases and J by 4 bases, with 10 bases left in between. CDR3 region: CASSPPRADTQYF. CDR3 coding DNA: TGTGCCAGCAGCCCCCCTAGGGCAGATACGCAGTATTTT.

This clonotype was counted only a few times. The V call is TRBV4-3, the J call TRBJ2-1; D is unresolved. There are 15 residues in the CDR3. The ends were cut back, 4 bases at V and 4 bases at J, with 14 bases in the middle. CDR1 and CDR2 from the germline V gene are LGHNA and YSLEER. CDR3: CASSPSPARYNEQFF. CDR3 nucleotide sequence: TGCGCCAGCAGCCCATCTCCCGCCCGGTACAATGAGCAGTTCTTC.

This clonotype showed up just a few times. This chain uses TRBV12-3 or TRBV12-4 with TRBJ1-1; 8 bases align to TRBD1. The CDR3 extends over 13 amino acids. Losses at the gene ends were 6 bases for V and 5 bases for J; bases not matched to a gene: 5. CDR3 nucleotide sequence: TGTGCCAGCAGCGGACAGGGATGGACTGAAGCTTTCTTT. Translated, it gives CASSGQGWTEAFF.

V is TRBV7-9 and J is TRBJ2-1; 8 bases line up with TRBD1. J was trimmed by 8 bases and V by 4 bases; bases with no gene match: 4. The CDR3 has 13 amino acids. From germline, CDR1 is SEHNR and CDR2 FQNEAQ (reference sequence). The CDR3 region has the DNA TGTGCCAGCAGCTCCCCAGGGGGCTATGAGCAGTTCTTC. Amino acid sequence: CASSSPGGYEQFF.

This clonotype was counted between two and nine times. The chain has TRBV27 and TRBJ1-6; the D is unclear. The CDR3 spans 15 residues. Germline V CDR1 and CDR2: MNHEY, SMNVEV (reference sequence). V shed 5 bases and J shed 6 bases, with 14 bases lying between them. The CDR3 DNA reads TGTGCCAGCAGTGCTGCTCCGGACTTTAATTCACCCCTCCACTTT. Translated, it gives CASSAAPDFNSPLHF.

This chain joins TRBV7-6 and TRBJ2-5; a weak D match, TRBD2 (6 bases). Deletions cut 0 bases from V and 1 base from J, with 6 bases between. In germline, CDR1 is SGHVS, CDR2 FNYEAQ. CDR3 length: 14 amino acids. The chain's CDR3 is CASSLATSQETQYF. The CDR3 nucleotides read TGTGCCAGCAGCTTAGCGACTAGCCAAGAGACCCAGTACTTC. Full variable domain (rest looked up from reference TRBV7-6 and TRBJ2-5): GAGVSQSPRYKVTKRGQDVALRCDPISGHVSLYWYRQALGQGPEFLTYFNYEAQQDKSGLPNDRFSAERPEGSISTLTIQRTEQRDSAMYRCASSLATSQETQYFGPGTRLLVL.

This chain uses TRBV5-1 with TRBJ2-7; D gene ambiguous. The CDR3 is 18 amino acids. Germline V gene lookup returns CDR1 SGHRS and CDR2 YFSETQ. The V end was cut by 7 bases, the J end by 5 bases, with 31 bases between. The CDR3 sequence: CASSHPSAGDSLGNEQYF. DNA for the CDR3: TGCGCCAGCTCCCATCCGTCCGCCGGAGATAGTCTTGGGAACGAGCAGTACTTC.

This clonotype was detected only a few times. This sequence joins TRBV20-1 and TRBJ2-3, with D possibly TRBD1 on 6 matching bases. Per the germline V gene, CDR1 is DFQATT and CDR2 is SNEGSKA (reference sequence). The CDR3 is 15 amino acids. V lost 0 bases to trimming and J lost 5 bases, with 15 bases between them. The CDR3 spells CSAREDRLGEDTQYF. Written as DNA, the CDR3 is TGCAGTGCTAGAGAAGACAGGTTGGGAGAAGATACGCAGTATTTT.

A few counts support this clonotype. The chain is built from TRBV7-2 and TRBJ1-5, with TRBD1 matching 7 bases. The CDR3 is 16 amino acids. J gave up 7 bases and V 2 bases, and 11 bases lay outside the gene matches. The germline V gene has CDR1 SGHTA and CDR2 FQGNSA. For the CDR3, the DNA is TGTGCCAGCAGCTTATTAGGGGAGGGGGCTGGGCAGCCCCAGCATTTT. Its protein is CASSLLGEGAGQPQHF.

The V and J genes are TRBV10-2 and TRBJ2-7; D unclear. The CDR3 is 11 amino acids. The V gene's germline CDR1 is WSHSY and CDR2 SAAADI. V lost 7 bases, J lost 6 bases, and 10 bases lay in between. In nucleotides, the CDR3 is TGCGCCAGCACGGACCGCTGCGAGCAGTACTTC. Translation: CASTDRCEQYF.

This clonotype was picked up many times. This sequence may be a read error, since a much larger clone differs from it by one base. The chain couples TRBV6-1 to TRBJ2-7; possibly TRBD1 for D (6 bases). The CDR3 contains 12 residues. The V and J ends lost 4 bases and 3 bases respectively, with 7 bases between them. CDR1 is MNHNS and CDR2 is SASEGT in the germline V gene. CDR3 residues: CASSGDNYEQYF. In DNA, the CDR3 is TGTGCCAGCAGTGGGGACAACTACGAGCAGTACTTC.

At least ten counts were recorded for this clonotype. The CDR3 coding sequence is TGCAGTGCCCACGACAGGGGCAATCAGCCCCAGCATTTT. It yields the protein CSAHDRGNQPQHF. The chain is built from TRBV20-1 and TRBJ1-5; 7 bases map to TRBD1. Trimming removed 6 bases from V and 2 bases from J; junction bases left unmatched: 4. The CDR3 has 13 residues. The V gene's germline CDR1 is DFQATT and CDR2 SNEGSKA (reference sequence).

This sequence joins TRBV2 and TRBJ1-4, with D unclear. Germline CDR1 reads SNHLY; CDR2 reads FYNNEI. The CDR3 is made up of 15 amino acids. Deletions cut 6 bases from V and 6 bases from J, with 17 bases between. The CDR3 DNA follows: TGTGCCAGCAGACAAACCGGGAGTATGCATGAAAAACTGTTTTTT. As protein: CASRQTGSMHEKLFF.

This clonotype appeared many times. CDR3 DNA: TGCGCCAGCAGCCAAGATCGGACAGGAGCTTTCTTT. Translated: CASSQDRTGAFF. The gene calls are TRBV4-1 and TRBJ1-1; 7 nucleotides align to TRBD1. Trimming at V came to 0 bases and at J to 10 bases, leaving 2 bases not matched to a gene. CDR3 length: 12 residues. From germline, CDR1 is MGHRA and CDR2 YSYEKL.

This clonotype was recorded at least ten times. The chain recombines TRBV4-2 with TRBJ1-5; D unclear. The CDR3 spans 16 residues. V lost 4 bases and J lost 0, with 13 bases in between. CDR1 and CDR2 (germline): LGHNA, YNFKEQ. DNA for the CDR3: TGTGCCAGCAGCCCTGGATCGGATTATAGCAATCAGCCCCAGCATTTT. It encodes CASSPGSDYSNQPQHF.

The chain joins TRBV4-1 to TRBJ1-2; D call uncertain. Trimming cost V 4 bases and J 8 bases, with 17 bases left between them. CDR3 size: 14 residues. The germline gives CDR1 MGHRA, CDR2 YSYEKL. CDR3 sequence reads: CASSLTASQAGYTF. The DNA of the CDR3 is TGCGCCAGCAGCCTCACCGCCTCTCAGGCCGGCTACACCTTC.

This clonotype occurred a few times. V usage is TRBV7-9 and J usage is TRBJ2-5, with D perhaps matching TRBD2 (7 bases). The CDR3 extends over 15 amino acids. V was trimmed by 5 bases and J by 0 bases, leaving 13 bases between them. The germline V gene has CDR1 SEHNR and CDR2 FQNEAQ (reference sequence). The CDR3 coding sequence is TGTGCCAGCAGCCTTACCGGGGGGCACCAAGAGACCCAGTACTTC. Translating it yields CASSLTGGHQETQYF. The full variable domain, its missing parts supplied by reference TRBV7-9 and TRBJ2-5, is DTGVSQNPRHKITKRGQNVTFRCDPISEHNRLYWYRQTLGQGPEFLTYFQNEAQLEKSRLLSDRFSAERPKGSFSTLEIQRTEQGDSAMYLCASSLTGGHQETQYFGPGTRLLVL.